This T cell receptor (beta chain) emerged from a study of T-cell memory formation after mild COVID-19 listed by TCRdb under 2021. Turning to the overall study: TCR sequence clusters from the two donors were largely donor specific. Longitudinal TCRalpha and TCRbeta repertoire sequencing tracked T-cell clones expanding and contracting after mild COVID-19 in two donors. The cohort comprised two young, previously healthy adult volunteers, one female and one male.

The paper as a whole reports these results and caveats: Only two mild cases were covered by the study, and larger cohorts that include severe cases with pre-infection samples were considered necessary. Contracting CD4+ clones were located mainly in the CM and EM memory subsets, whereas CD8+ clones were found to be enriched in EMRA. SARS-CoV-2 specificity was not confirmed for the second-wave clones peaking on day 37. Some responding clones were detected in pre-infection memory, which suggested that pre-existing cross-reactive memory T cells had joined the SARS-CoV-2 response. From day 15 to 85, contracting clones showed balanced CD4/CD8 phenotypes, whereas a second wave of clones that expanded from day 15 to 37 leaned towards CD4+.

Data came from an Illumina NovaSeq 6000. TCRalpha and TCRbeta cDNA libraries were built by 5'RACE with constant-segment primers, adding sample barcodes and unique molecular identifiers. RNA was extracted from every sample with Trizol reagent. Library amplification was performed in two PCR steps, and a second sample barcode and Illumina TruSeq adapters were introduced in the second step. The libraries were sequenced on an Illumina NovaSeq using 2 x 150 bp paired-end reads. On the study's bioinformatics: Demultiplexing of reads and collapsing into UMI-guided consensus sequences were performed with migec v1.2.7. Using mixcr v2.1.11, UMI consensuses were aligned to TRA and TRB V and J templates and then assembled into clonotypes. A clonotype was counted as expanded or contracted only when both edgeR and NoisET called the clonotype significant, with the noise models trained on biological replicates. For edgeR calls, the cutoffs were a false discovery rate-adjusted p below 0.01 and a log2 fold-change threshold of 1. As an exploratory analysis of dynamics, PCA with hierarchical clustering was applied to max-normalized trajectories of the 1000 most abundant clonotypes. Separately sequenced CD4+ and CD8+ repertoires were used to assign a CD4 or CD8 phenotype to each responding clone. TCRdb cleaned the public reads at Q25 with fastp, built clones with MiXCR and kept in-frame beta chains. Here each entry gathers all rows of one CDR3 protein and keeps the most common genes and DNA. These V and J calls rely on TCRdb rather than the paper's analysis. Across this sample there are about 320,000 distinct CDR3 sequences, with about 13% seen only once. The ten largest clonotypes hold 21% of the sample.

A remark on this clonotype: Its antigen is currently not known. No much larger clone exists at a distance of one base, and base qualities are not known.

Ficoll-Paque density gradient centrifugation was the method used to isolate PBMCs. The CDR3 goes from the cysteine to the phenylalanine over 12 residues. The sequence is cut down to CDR3 DNA, 36 bases in frame from base 1. V is shortened by 6 bases, J by 11 bases, and the region joining them spans 16 bases. The germline V gene yields SGHTA for CDR1 and FQGTGA for CDR2. This clonotype was obtained from a young man who had mild COVID-19 (a few samples of this study predate the infection). The sample titles of this study are shuffled in the database, so cell type and time point are left out; the donor was told from shared clones. The rearranged segments are TRBV7-3 and TRBJ1-1; the D gene is perhaps TRBD1, on 6 matching bases. Sequenced sample: PBMCs or a T cell subset sorted from them (not recorded which). The CDR3 in this case is CASSTFGGQAFF. The DNA reads as follows: TGTGCCAGCAGTACTTTCGGGGGGCAGGCTTTCTTT.